The 3 T cell receptor beta chains in this list originate from one sample, sequenced in a study of CD8 T cells in ankylosing spondylitis. Study-wide findings and caveats: About 8 highly homologous variants made up a TCR beta motif, and this motif appeared characteristic of ankylosing spondylitis blood.

Their recognized antigens are unknown. MiXCR, applied by TCRdb to the 5' RACE reads, yields one record per CDR3 protein. Among around 490,000 distinct CDR3 sequences, approximately 5% were seen once, and the ten largest hold roughly 3.5%. Material: blood, either unsorted or a sorted T cell fraction (not recorded which). These receptors were obtained from a male donor with ankylosing spondylitis.

This clonotype was seen many times. The chain links TRBV28 to TRBJ2-6; TRBD2 might be the D (6 bases). The germline V and J ends were trimmed by 6 bases and 2 bases, with 11 bases remaining between them. The CDR3 loop spans 15 amino acids. The germline CDR1 and CDR2 sequences are MDHEN and SYDVKM. The CDR3 protein is CASSAPGAGANVLTF. DNA for the CDR3: TGTGCCAGCAGCGCGCCGGGAGCTGGGGCCAACGTCCTGACTTTC.

In its sample, this clonotype was seen many times. The V gene is TRBV20-1, the J gene TRBJ1-1; D is ambiguous. CDR1 DFQATT and CDR2 SNEGSKA come from the germline V gene (reference sequence). This CDR3 is 11 amino acids long. The CDR3 region has the DNA TGCAAGATGGACCCGAACACTGAAGCTTTCTTT. Translation gives CKMDPNTEAFF.

This clonotype was recorded many times. The chain joins TRBV4-2 to TRBJ2-7, with TRBD1 matching over 9 bases. The CDR3 spans 16 residues. CDR1 and CDR2 from the germline V gene are LGHNA and YNFKEQ. Trimming cost V 0 bases and J 4 bases; bases outside gene matches: 7. For the CDR3, the DNA is TGTGCCAGCAGCCAAGAAGGAACCGGGACAGGGTACGAGCAGTACTTC. Protein product: CASSQEGTGTGYEQYF.